The 25 T cell receptor beta chains given below trace back to one sample, sequenced in a study of cytomegalovirus exposure and HLA in healthy donors listed by TCRdb under 2017. The library relied on the immunoSEQ multiplex PCR assay. The multiplex PCR relied on a mix of 60 forward primers for TCR Vbeta segments and 13 reverse primers for TCR Jbeta segments. The table was pulled from immuneACCESS by TCRdb, which kept in-frame rearrangements only. Such tables lose some clones; where checked, under half of the loss comes from unresolved V genes, and the rest has no known cause. This sample gives over 200,000 clones in total; almost 80% of them show up just once. Together, the top ten hold 3.5% to 4% of the sample. Sequencing used PBMCs. These receptors all come from a male donor in good health and CMV-seronegative.

The CDR3 loop is CASSVSRGQQTQYF. Written as DNA, the CDR3 is TGTGCCAGCAGTGTATCCAGGGGGCAGCAAACCCAGTACTTC. The chain links TRBV2 to TRBJ2-5; TRBD1 matches 8 bases. This CDR3 has 14 amino acids. CDR1 and CDR2 from the germline V gene are SNHLY and FYNNEI. Trimming cost V 4 bases and J 8 bases; bases outside gene matches: 9.

This clone was counted a few times. The chain employs TRBV5-8 and TRBJ1-1; TRBD1 agrees at 8 bases. The V gene end was trimmed by 4 bases and the J gene end by 4 bases; junction bases not matched to a gene: 12. The CDR3 length is 16 residues. Germline V CDR1 and CDR2: SGHTS, YDEGEE. The DNA of the CDR3 is TGTGCCAGCAGCCACCTCCTTGGGACAGGCCCCACTGAAGCTTTCTTT. Encoded protein: CASSHLLGTGPTEAFF.

There are many counts of this clone. V usage is TRBV4-1 and J usage is TRBJ2-3, with unresolved D. Germline loops: CDR1 MGHRA, CDR2 YSYEKL. This CDR3 contains 15 residues. Trimming took 0 bases from V and 1 from J, leaving 8 bases between them. The CDR3 nucleotides read TGCGCCAGCAGCCAAGAGCACTACCGCACAGATACGCAGTATTTT. Translated: CASSQEHYRTDTQYF.

The chain recombines TRBV2 with TRBJ2-4, with D hard to call. Trimming removed 1 base from V and 7 bases from J, with 20 bases in between. Germline-derived CDR1 and CDR2 are SNHLY and FYNNEI. The CDR3 is made up of 17 amino acids. The CDR3 bases are TGTGCCAGCAGTGAAGTAAGAGAACAGACCCCTCGGAACATTCAGTACTTC. It specifies CASSEVREQTPRNIQYF. The whole variable domain, remainder taken from reference TRBV2 and TRBJ2-4, is EPEVTQTPSHQVTQMGQEVILRCVPISNHLYFYWYRQILGQKVEFLVSFYNNEISEKSEIFDDQFSVERPDGSNFTLKIRSTKLEDSAMYFCASSEVREQTPRNIQYFGAGTRLSVL.

This chain joins TRBV27 and TRBJ2-1; 7 bases fit TRBD2. The J segment lost 6 bases and the V segment lost 7 bases, leaving 9 bases of the junction unmatched. There are 14 residues in the CDR3. Germline V lookup: CDR1 MNHEY, CDR2 SMNVEV (reference sequence). The CDR3 region has the DNA TGTGCCAGCACCTGGGGGGGAGGGCCCAATGAGCAGTTCTTC. It specifies CASTWGGGPNEQFF.

V usage is TRBV27 and J usage is TRBJ2-7; tentative D call: TRBD2 (5 bases). Germline CDR1 is MNHEY and CDR2 is SMNVEV (reference sequence). Trimming pared 3 bases from V and 2 bases from J, leaving 8 bases between. This CDR3 is 13 amino acids long. This CDR3 reads CASSLRVAYEQYF. The CDR3 nucleotides read TGTGCCAGCAGTTTGAGGGTAGCCTACGAGCAGTACTTC.

The CDR3: CASSQLTGVNTEAFF. Here the CDR3 DNA reads TGTGCCAGCAGCCAACTGACAGGGGTAAACACTGAAGCTTTCTTT. V usage is TRBV14 and J usage is TRBJ1-1, with 8 bases identical to TRBD1. Trimming at V came to 2 bases and at J to 2 bases, leaving 4 bases not matched to a gene. There are 15 residues in the CDR3. Germline CDR1 SGHDN, CDR2 FVKESK.

V gene TRBV11-3 combines with J gene TRBJ2-3, with D possibly matching TRBD1 (5 bases). CDR1 SGHNT and CDR2 YENEEA come from the germline V gene. V was trimmed by 1 base and J by 1 base, leaving 12 bases between them. This CDR3 has 16 amino acids. The CDR3 coding sequence is TGTGCCAGCAGCTTAGGATCGTCAGGGCGCACAGATACGCAGTATTTT. It yields the protein CASSLGSSGRTDTQYF.

The chain joins TRBV27 to TRBJ1-4; 8 nucleotides agree with TRBD1. Unmatched junction bases numbered 7, after V lost 5 bases and J lost 5 bases. The CDR3 totals 15 residues. CDR1 is MNHEY, CDR2 SMNVEV, per germline (reference sequence). The CDR3: CASSRRQGSNEKLFF. The CDR3, as DNA: TGTGCCAGCAGTAGACGACAGGGGAGCAATGAAAAACTGTTTTTT.

On this clone itself: At one end the junction does not follow the germline gene, possibly because of a read error. The V and J genes are TRBV7-8 and TRBJ2-5; 11 bases are a match to TRBD2. The DNA end favors TRBJ2-7, so the J call may be wrong. The germline V gene has CDR1 SGHVS and CDR2 FQNEAQ. CDR3 size: 14 residues. The CDR3 nucleotides are TGTGCCAGCAGCCTAGCGGGAGGTTTATACGAGCAGTACTTC. This translates into CASSLAGGLYEQYF.

The chain uses TRBV5-1 and TRBJ2-3; perhaps TRBD2 as D (5 bases). Germline V gives CDR1 SGHRS, CDR2 YFSETQ. Trimming took 0 bases from V and 5 from J, leaving 16 bases between them. There are 16 residues in the CDR3. The CDR3 sequence: CASSLAQSGIGDTQYF. The CDR3 DNA follows: TGCGCCAGCAGCTTGGCCCAGTCGGGGATCGGAGATACGCAGTATTTT.

The rearrangement links TRBV5-1 to TRBJ2-7, with TRBD2 matching over 11 bases. This CDR3 is built from 15 residues. V gave up 6 bases and J gave up 5 bases; unmatched junction bases: 10. CDR1 SGHRS and CDR2 YFSETQ come from the germline V gene. Written as DNA, the CDR3 is TGCGCCAGCACTTTTACTAGCGGGAGCGGTAACGAGCAGTACTTC. Its protein product is CASTFTSGSGNEQYF.

Worth noting for this clone: In the same sample, other DNA sequences code for this CDR3. The V call is TRBV5-1, the J call TRBJ1-2; 7 positions match TRBD1. The CDR3 extends over 14 amino acids. J gave up 4 bases and V 0 bases, and 3 bases lay outside the gene matches. Germline lookup yields CDR1 SGHRS and CDR2 YFSETQ. CDR3 loop: CASSLGQGGYGYTF. As DNA, the CDR3 is TGCGCCAGCAGCTTGGGACAGGGCGGCTATGGCTACACCTTC. The full variable domain, its missing parts supplied by reference TRBV5-1 and TRBJ1-2, is KAGVTQTPRYLIKTRGQQVTLSCSPISGHRSVSWYQQTPGQGLQFLFEYFSETQRNKGNFPGRFSGRQFSNSRSEMNVSTLELGDSALYLCASSLGQGGYGYTFGSGTRLTVV.

This clone was seen at least ten times. The chain employs TRBV7-3 and TRBJ1-1; TRBD1 agrees at 9 bases. The CDR3 has 15 residues. After removal of 6 bases from V and 4 bases from J, the junction contained 9 bases not matched to a gene. Per the germline V gene, CDR1 is SGHTA and CDR2 is FQGTGA. The CDR3 loop is CASRPSGTGPTEAFF. The DNA for the CDR3 is TGTGCCAGCAGACCCTCGGGGACAGGGCCCACTGAAGCTTTCTTT.

V and J are TRBV7-8 and TRBJ2-1; D might be TRBD2 (6 bases). Trimming left V 1 base short and J 14 bases short, with 15 bases between. Germline CDR1 reads SGHVS; CDR2 reads FQNEAQ. The CDR3 sequence is 13 residues long. CDR3 coding DNA: TGTGCCAGCAGCTTAGAAGCGCGGACTAATGAGTTCTTC. Translation gives CASSLEARTNEFF.

V usage is TRBV29-1 and J usage is TRBJ2-2, with D hard to call. The CDR3 is 13 residues long. Trimming left V 4 bases short and J 1 base short, with 7 bases between. Germline V gene data show CDR1 as SQVTM and CDR2 as ANQGSEA. The CDR3 bases are TGCAGCGTTGTGTCTTTGAACACCGGGGAGCTGTTTTTT. Protein sequence: CSVVSLNTGELFF.

V usage is TRBV10-2 and J usage is TRBJ1-3; 8 positions agree with TRBD1. The germline V gene encodes CDR1 WSHSY and CDR2 SAAADI. The CDR3 has 16 amino acids. V gave up 5 bases and J gave up 1 base; unmatched junction bases: 7. CDR3 region: CASSSRTGRSGNTIYF. The CDR3, as DNA: TGCGCCAGCAGTTCCCGGACAGGGCGTTCTGGAAACACCATATATTTT.

This chain uses TRBV4-2 with TRBJ2-7; 8 bases are a match to TRBD1. Germline V gene lookup returns CDR1 LGHNA and CDR2 YNFKEQ. Germline trimming cut 0 bases from V and 5 bases from J; bases unmatched to any gene: 9. The CDR3 length is 16 residues. CDR3: CASSQDGRTGNHEQYF. In DNA form, the CDR3 reads TGTGCCAGCAGCCAAGATGGAAGGACAGGGAACCACGAGCAGTACTTC.

J is TRBJ2-7 and V is TRBV5-1; no reliable D call. Per germline, CDR1 SGHRS and CDR2 YFSETQ. This CDR3 is built from 15 residues. V lost 1 base and J 0 bases, leaving 11 bases between the germline ends. The DNA of the CDR3 is TGCGCCAGCAGCTTGAGTTTCGGTCGCTCCTACGAGCAGTACTTC. Translation gives CASSLSFGRSYEQYF.

This clone turned up a few times. J is TRBJ2-1 and V is TRBV7-9; possible D gene TRBD1, 6 bases. CDR3 length: 16 residues. Germline assignment: CDR1 SEHNR and CDR2 FQNEAQ (reference sequence). Deletions cut 4 bases from V and 2 bases from J, with 15 bases between. The CDR3 loop reads CASSSRPGTTYNEQFF. Written as DNA, the CDR3 is TGTGCCAGCAGCTCCCGGCCCGGGACAACCTACAATGAGCAGTTCTTC.

The chain uses TRBV7-3 and TRBJ1-1; TRBD1 is a possible D gene (6 bases). With 1 base removed from V and 6 bases from J, the gap between germline ends came to 12 bases. The V gene's germline CDR1 is SGHTA and CDR2 FQGTGA. The length of the CDR3 is 14 residues. The DNA for the CDR3 is TGTGCCAGCAGCTTAAGGGCAGGGGCGGCTGAAGCTTTCTTT. Its protein product is CASSLRAGAAEAFF.

The chain combines TRBV4-2 with TRBJ2-2; perhaps TRBD2 as D (6 bases). The CDR3 consists of 16 residues. CDR1 is LGHNA and CDR2 is YNFKEQ in the germline V gene. Trimming stripped 4 bases from V and 2 bases from J, with 14 bases between. The DNA for the CDR3 is TGTGCCAGCAGCCGCGACGGGACTTCAAACACCGGGGAGCTGTTTTTT. This encodes CASSRDGTSNTGELFF.

The V and J genes are TRBV29-1 and TRBJ2-2; a weak D match, TRBD1 (6 bases). Germline V gene sequence: CDR1 SQVTM, CDR2 ANQGSEA. This CDR3 has 14 amino acids. V shed 4 bases and J shed 4 bases, with 13 bases lying between them. CDR3 sequence: CSVVRGTGTGELFF. The CDR3 nucleotides read TGCAGCGTTGTAAGGGGGACCGGCACCGGGGAGCTGTTTTTT.

This clone was observed a few times. The chain recombines TRBV18 with TRBJ1-1; 9 bases agree with TRBD1. V shed 2 bases and J 5 bases; nucleotides not matched to a gene: 0. The CDR3 consists of 13 residues. Looked up from germline, CDR1 is KGHSH and CDR2 is LQKENI. CDR3 loop: CASSPDRGTEAFF. The CDR3 DNA follows: TGTGCCAGCTCACCAGACAGGGGGACTGAAGCTTTCTTT.

The rearrangement uses TRBV7-2 and TRBJ1-5; D is perhaps TRBD1 (5 bases). Trimming took off 0 bases at V and 2 bases at J, with 11 bases between the two ends. The CDR3 is made up of 16 amino acids. In germline, CDR1 is SGHTA, CDR2 FQGNSA. CDR3 nucleotide sequence: TGTGCCAGCAGCTTAGCGTCATCGGGGGGCAATCAGCCCCAGCATTTT. It codes for CASSLASSGGNQPQHF.